Below, 8 T cell receptor beta chains from the same sample are listed, as sequenced in a study of Ad26.COV2.S vaccination and SARS-CoV-2 variants. Treatment meaning: approximately 18 received Ad26.COV2.S at low or high dose, single or two shots; roughly five received placebo; per-sample allocation not given. Samples were taken on day 63 after the first vaccine or placebo injection. The method was immunoSEQ multiplex PCR; TCRdb's version includes in-frame clones alone and lacks a portion of them. The sample carries about 400,000 clones, 80% to 90% recorded once. The input for sequencing was peripheral blood, taken in a trial of Ad26.COV2.S vaccine versus placebo. Receptors were obtained from a person aged 18-60 years who received the Ad26.COV2.S COVID-19 vaccine or a placebo.

V and J are TRBV7-2 and TRBJ2-3, with a tentative D call TRBD2 (7 bases). V lost 6 bases, J lost 2 bases, and 18 bases lay in between. Germline V gene data show CDR1 as SGHTA and CDR2 as FQGNSA. There are 16 residues in the CDR3. CDR3 nucleotides: TGTGCCAGCAGTAGTCTAGGGGGGGCTTTCACAGATACGCAGTATTTT. Its protein is CASSSLGGAFTDTQYF. Supplemented by reference TRBV7-2 and TRBJ2-3, the full variable domain reads GAGVSQSPSNKVTEKGKDVELRCDPISGHTALYWYRQSLGQGLEFLIYFQGNSAPDKSGLPSDRFSAERTGGSVSTLTIQRTQQEDSAVYLCASSSLGGAFTDTQYFGPGTRLTVL.

This rearrangement joins TRBV2 to TRBJ1-1; D unresolved. Per germline, CDR1 SNHLY and CDR2 FYNNEI. V was trimmed by 5 bases and J by 1 base, leaving 11 bases between them. CDR3 length: 14 amino acids. CDR3 coding DNA: TGTGCCAGCAGTCCCGACTGGGGGAACACTGAAGCTTTCTTT. This sequence encodes CASSPDWGNTEAFF.

With respect to this clone: This CDR3 is also generated by other DNA sequences in the sample. V usage is TRBV6-5 and J usage is TRBJ2-1; no definite D call. V was cut by 0 bases and J by 3 bases, with 6 bases left in between. The germline CDR1 and CDR2 sequences are MNHEY and SVGAGI. The CDR3 sequence is 14 residues long. CDR3 in DNA: TGTGCCAGCAGTTACTCAGGCAGCTACAATGAGCAGTTCTTC. Translation gives CASSYSGSYNEQFF.

This rearrangement joins TRBV5-1 to TRBJ2-5; a possible D gene is TRBD1 (6 bases). The CDR3 consists of 15 residues. V shed 0 bases and J shed 2 bases, with 11 bases lying between them. The germline CDR1 and CDR2 sequences are SGHRS and YFSETQ. The chain's CDR3 is CASSLGRQAQETQYF. Written as DNA, the CDR3 is TGCGCCAGCAGCTTGGGGCGACAGGCACAAGAGACCCAGTACTTC.

Comments on this clone: Other nucleotide sequences in the sample specify the same CDR3. CDR3 coding DNA: TGTGCCAGCAGCTTGGATGCCTATGGCTACACCTTC. Amino acid sequence: CASSLDAYGYTF. V is TRBV5-4 and J is TRBJ1-2; no reliable D call. CDR3 length equals 12 residues. Per germline, CDR1 SGHNT and CDR2 YYREEE (reference sequence). The V end was cut by 0 bases, the J end by 4 bases, with 4 bases between.

The V call is TRBV9, the J call TRBJ1-2; tentative D call: TRBD1 (6 bases). V was clipped by 0 bases and J by 7 bases, with 13 bases between them. The CDR3 is 14 residues long. From germline, CDR1 is SGDLS and CDR2 YYNGEE. DNA for the CDR3: TGTGCCAGCAGCGTAGAAAACAGGGCGGGTGGCTACACCTTC. Its translation is CASSVENRAGGYTF.

V gene TRBV5-1 combines with J gene TRBJ1-1; 7 bases fit TRBD1. The germline CDR1 and CDR2 sequences are SGHRS and YFSETQ. The CDR3 runs 14 residues. Trimming removed 3 bases from V and 3 bases from J; junction bases left unmatched: 5. The CDR3 loop reads CASSSQTGYTEAFF. The DNA of the CDR3 is TGCGCCAGCAGCTCACAGACAGGGTACACTGAAGCTTTCTTT.

V and J are TRBV3-1 (or the pseudogene TRBV3-2) and TRBJ1-1; the D gene is possibly TRBD1 (5 bases). Germline V gene lookup returns CDR1 LGHDT and CDR2 YNNKEL (reference sequence). This CDR3 is built from 13 residues. The V end lost 1 base, the J end lost 10 bases, and 13 bases lay between the germline ends. The CDR3 DNA is TGTGCCAGCAGCCAAGCCCGGGTCCAGGGAGCTTTCTTT. Its translation: CASSQARVQGAFF.